These T cell receptor beta chains were read from a single sample in a study of blood T cell repertoires in COVID-19. TCRdb's table, derived via immunoSEQ multiplex PCR, lists solely in-frame clones and lacks some. The table shows over 250,000 clones, with 80% to 90% occurring only once. Specimen: PBMCs or T cells enriched from blood (not recorded which). The receptor source for this set is a woman aged 30 to 39 who had recovered from COVID-19. The CDR3 runs from the conserved cysteine through the conserved F or W. Fields, in order: J gene, V gene, D gene, clone size, CDR3 DNA, CDR3 protein. D genes are given only for firm matches. Where a row states a size, it is once, few, many or the class of an expanded clone; other rows omit it.

j_call: TRBJ1-1
v_call: TRBV19
d_call: -
clone_size: -
cdr3_nt: TGTGCCAGTTCGGGGGTGTCAACGAACACTGAAGCTTTCTTT
cdr3_aa: CASSGVSTNTEAFF

j_call: TRBJ1-2
v_call: TRBV6-2/TRBV6-3
d_call: TRBD1
clone_size: -
cdr3_nt: TGTGCCAGCAGCGACAGGGTTAACTATGGCTACACCTTC
cdr3_aa: CASSDRVNYGYTF

j_call: TRBJ1-4
v_call: TRBV3-1/TRBV3-2
d_call: TRBD1
clone_size: -
cdr3_nt: TGTGCCAGCAGCCACTCCCAGACAGGGGGAGAAAAACTGTTTTTT
cdr3_aa: CASSHSQTGGEKLFF

j_call: TRBJ2-3
v_call: TRBV18
d_call: -
clone_size: -
cdr3_nt: TGTGCCAGCTCACCAGAGCGATCAAGGGGTACGCAGTATTTT
cdr3_aa: CASSPERSRGTQYF

j_call: TRBJ1-6
v_call: TRBV9
d_call: -
clone_size: once
cdr3_nt: TGTGCCAGCAGCCCGAGGGGGAATTCACCCCTCCACTTT
cdr3_aa: CASSPRGNSPLHF

j_call: TRBJ2-7
v_call: TRBV4-1
d_call: TRBD1
clone_size: -
cdr3_nt: TGCGCCAGCAGCGTACTACAGGGGTCCTACGAGCAGTACTTC
cdr3_aa: CASSVLQGSYEQYF

j_call: TRBJ2-2
v_call: TRBV4-2
d_call: TRBD2
clone_size: -
cdr3_nt: TGTGCCAGCAGCCAAGAGGGTCTAGCGGGGGGGATCGGGGAGCTGTTTTTT
cdr3_aa: CASSQEGLAGGIGELFF

j_call: TRBJ1-5
v_call: TRBV4-1
d_call: -
clone_size: few
cdr3_nt: TGCGCCAGCAGCCAAGATGGAGGTCAGCCTAATCAGCCCCAGCATTTT
cdr3_aa: CASSQDGGQPNQPQHF

j_call: TRBJ1-1
v_call: TRBV5-1
d_call: -
clone_size: once
cdr3_nt: TGCGCCAGCAGGCACAGGGATAACACTGAAGCTTTCTTT
cdr3_aa: CASRHRDNTEAFF

j_call: TRBJ1-5
v_call: TRBV7-2
d_call: -
clone_size: -
cdr3_nt: TGTGCCAGCAGCTTTCAGGGGTATAGCAATCAGCCCCAGCATTTT
cdr3_aa: CASSFQGYSNQPQHF

j_call: TRBJ1-1
v_call: TRBV5-1
d_call: -
clone_size: -
cdr3_nt: TGCGCCAGCAGCTTGGGTCAGGTGGGGAACACTGAAGCTTTCTTT
cdr3_aa: CASSLGQVGNTEAFF

j_call: TRBJ1-6
v_call: TRBV30
d_call: -
clone_size: -
cdr3_nt: TGTGCCTGGAGAGCAAACAGAAGTAATTCACCCCTCCACTTT
cdr3_aa: CAWRANRSNSPLHF

j_call: TRBJ1-2
v_call: TRBV5-4
d_call: TRBD1
clone_size: -
cdr3_nt: TGTGCCAGCAGTACTTGGGCCGACAGGGGATGGAATGGCTACACCTTC
cdr3_aa: CASSTWADRGWNGYTF

j_call: TRBJ2-1
v_call: TRBV6-1
d_call: TRBD1
clone_size: -
cdr3_nt: TGTGCCAGCAGTGAAGCCCGAGGGGGCGATACTATTAGCTCCTACAATGAGCAGTTCTTC
cdr3_aa: CASSEARGGDTISSYNEQFF

j_call: TRBJ2-5
v_call: TRBV5-1
d_call: -
clone_size: few
cdr3_nt: TGCGCCAGCAGCTTTTCCGGGGTCCGGCAGACCCAGTACTTC
cdr3_aa: CASSFSGVRQTQYF

j_call: TRBJ1-2
v_call: TRBV5-8
d_call: TRBD1
clone_size: once
cdr3_nt: TGTGCCAGCAGCCGGCTTCCCGGGACAGGGAAATTGGCGTATGGCTACACCTTC
cdr3_aa: CASSRLPGTGKLAYGYTF

j_call: TRBJ2-6
v_call: TRBV4-1
d_call: TRBD1
clone_size: -
cdr3_nt: TGCGCCAGCAGCCAAAGAGGGACAGGGAAGCTTTATGGGGCCAACGTCCTGACTTTC
cdr3_aa: CASSQRGTGKLYGANVLTF